What follows are 24 T cell receptor beta chains derived from one specimen sequenced in a study of type 1 and type 2 diabetes patients (dated by TCRdb to 2016 to 2017). The sequencer was an Illumina MiSeq. For TCRbeta CDR3 amplification, the template was genomic DNA taken from the sorted T cell subsets. The TCRbeta CDR3 region was amplified by multiplex PCR with 30 forward and 13 reverse primers. The public reads were reprocessed in TCRdb via fastp at Q25 and MiXCR, keeping in-frame beta chains. Rows are combined by CDR3 protein, so each entry shows the most common genes and DNA. The sample contains under 300,000 distinct CDR3 sequences, 40% to 50% of them found a single time. Roughly 13% of the sample is held by the ten biggest clonotypes. Sequencing was carried out using peripheral blood mononuclear cells (PBMCs). These receptors all stem from a young man with type 2 diabetes.

This rearrangement joins TRBV12-3 or TRBV12-4 to TRBJ2-7; TRBD1 matches at 7 bases. V was clipped by 3 bases and J by 3 bases; unmatched bases: 14. This CDR3 has 17 amino acids. The CDR3 loop reads CASSFALTGNLVYEQYF. CDR3 sequence (DNA): TGTGCCAGCAGTTTCGCCCTGACAGGGAATTTGGTCTACGAGCAGTACTTC.

J is TRBJ1-2 and V is TRBV30; 7 bases agree with TRBD1. V dropped 8 bases and J dropped 6; count of bases not matched to a gene: 6. The CDR3 runs to 11 residues. Germline V gene sequence: CDR1 GTSNPN, CDR2 SVGIG (reference sequence). CDR3 nucleotides: TGTGCCAGCAGGGGGTCCCATGGCTACACCTTC. It codes for CASRGSHGYTF.

This rearrangement joins TRBV4-3 to TRBJ2-1; D may correspond to TRBD1 or TRBD2 (7 bases each). Germline CDR1 reads LGHNA; CDR2 reads YSLEER. V lost 0 bases and J lost 6, with 12 bases in between. The CDR3 consists of 15 residues. The chain's CDR3 is CASSQEDREGNEQFF. In DNA, the CDR3 is TGCGCCAGCAGCCAAGAAGACAGGGAGGGCAATGAGCAGTTCTTC.

J is TRBJ2-7 and V is TRBV9, with a tentative D call TRBD1 (5 bases). There are 15 residues in the CDR3. Trimming cost V 0 bases and J 2 bases, with 12 bases left between them. The germline CDR1 and CDR2 sequences are SGDLS and YYNGEE. As DNA, the CDR3 is TGTGCCAGCAGCGTAGACAGGCGTAGAGCCTACGAGCAGTACTTC. Amino acids: CASSVDRRRAYEQYF.

With respect to this clonotype: Germline and junction disagree at one end, which may indicate a read error. The chain joins TRBV7-9 to TRBJ2-1, with 13 bases identical to TRBD2. The CDR3 covers 12 residues. Germline V gene data show CDR1 as SEHNR and CDR2 as FQNEAQ (reference sequence). The CDR3: CASSSPGLAGSF. In DNA form, the CDR3 reads TGTGCCAGCAGCTCACCGGGACTAGCGGGGTCGTTC.

The chain couples TRBV19 to TRBJ2-7; weak D call: TRBD2 (6 bases). CDR1 is LNHDA, CDR2 SQIVND, per germline (reference sequence). The length of the CDR3 is 12 residues. The V end lost 9 bases, the J end lost 4 bases, and 13 bases lay between the germline ends. CDR3: CASNKGRYEQYF. The DNA of the CDR3 is TGTGCCAGCAATAAGGGGAGGTACGAGCAGTACTTC.

A note on this clonotype: The junction does not match germline at one end; this may be a read error. This chain uses TRBV7-2 with TRBJ1-1, with D possibly being TRBD1 (6 bases). This CDR3 comprises 13 residues. From germline, CDR1 is SGHTA and CDR2 FQGNSA. The CDR3 DNA is TGTGCCAGCAGCTCGCTTGGACAGATTGAAGTTTTCTTT. This sequence encodes CASSSLGQIEVFF.

This clonotype was counted a few times. A junction end diverges from the germline sequence, so it may reflect a read error. This chain joins TRBV20-1 and TRBJ1-2; the match to TRBD1 covers 7 bases. This CDR3 spans 13 amino acids. The germline gives CDR1 DFQATT, CDR2 SNEGSKA (reference sequence). Written as DNA, the CDR3 is TGCAGTGCTAGTCCGGACAGGCCTTCGGGCTACACCTTT. This translates into CSASPDRPSGYTF.

This clonotype has a count of ten or more. The chain has TRBV24-1 and TRBJ1-1, with no clear D. The V end lost 4 bases, the J end lost 0 bases, and 8 bases lay between the germline ends. Germline CDR1 reads KGHDR; CDR2 reads SFDVKD. CDR3 size: 14 residues. Written as DNA, the CDR3 is TGTGCCACCAGTGAGGCCGGGATGAACACTGAAGCTTTCTTT. Protein sequence: CATSEAGMNTEAFF.

V usage is TRBV12-3 or TRBV12-4 and J usage is TRBJ2-1; no reliable D call. This CDR3 is built from 12 residues. V lost 7 bases and J lost 7, with 11 bases in between. Here the CDR3 DNA reads TGTGCCAGCACTGGGGTCGGGAATGAGCAGTTCTTC. Protein: CASTGVGNEQFF.

This clonotype showed up just once. The gene calls are TRBV29-1 and TRBJ2-4; a possible D gene is TRBD1 (6 bases). The CDR3 is made up of 13 amino acids. V lost 7 bases and J lost 5, with 15 bases in between. Germline CDR1 SQVTM, CDR2 ANQGSEA. The CDR3 DNA reads TGCAGCGCCTCGGACAGAGCGGAAAACATTCAGTACTTC. It codes for CSASDRAENIQYF.

This rearrangement joins TRBV5-1 to TRBJ1-6; 9 bases are shared with TRBD1. The CDR3 runs to 14 residues. Germline CDR1 reads SGHRS; CDR2 reads YFSETQ. V dropped 4 bases and J dropped 11; count of bases not matched to a gene: 7. This CDR3 reads CASSTTTGGPPLHF. CDR3 nucleotide sequence: TGCGCCAGCAGCACTACGACAGGGGGGCCACCCCTCCACTTT.

This clonotype was observed many times. The J gene is TRBJ1-1, the V gene TRBV25-1; possible D gene TRBD1, 6 bases. CDR3 size: 16 residues. Germline V CDR1 and CDR2: MGHDK, SYGVNS. Deletions cut 7 bases from V and 2 bases from J, with 20 bases between. The CDR3 DNA is TGTGCCAGCAAACGGACTAGTGGCAGGGGAAACACTGAAGCTTTCTTT. It encodes CASKRTSGRGNTEAFF.

As to this clonotype: Germline is not matched at one junction end, which may reflect a read error. The rearrangement links TRBV30 to TRBJ2-3; D is unclear. CDR1 and CDR2 from the germline V gene are GTSNPN and SVGIG (reference sequence). This CDR3 spans 14 amino acids. Here the CDR3 reads CARSVTSLTDTQYF. DNA of the CDR3: TGTGCCCGGAGTGTTACGTCCCTCACAGATACGCAGTATTTT. Variable domain in full (rest from reference TRBV30 and TRBJ2-3): SQTIHQWPATLVQPVGSPLSLECTVEGTSNPNLYWYRQAAGRGLQLLFYSVGIGQISSEVPQNLSASRPQDRQFILSSKKLLLSDSGFYLCARSVTSLTDTQYFGPGTRLTVL.

The chain recombines TRBV6-6 with TRBJ2-2; 11 bases fit TRBD1. The CDR3 is made up of 18 amino acids. Unmatched junction bases numbered 6, after V lost 0 bases and J lost 3 bases. The germline CDR1 and CDR2 sequences are MNHNY and SVGAGI (reference sequence). The CDR3 DNA reads as TGTGCCAGCAGTTACTCGAGGACAGGGGGCCTGGACACCGGGGAGCTGTTTTTT. Protein product: CASSYSRTGGLDTGELFF.

The chain carries TRBV29-1 and TRBJ2-7, with 7 bases that match TRBD1. Germline trimming cut 1 base from V and 2 bases from J; bases unmatched to any gene: 14. Germline values: CDR1 SQVTM, CDR2 ANQGSEA. The CDR3 has 17 residues. This CDR3 is CSVEGGLRDSTTYEQYF. The DNA for the CDR3 is TGCAGCGTTGAAGGGGGGCTGAGGGACAGCACAACCTACGAGCAGTACTTC.

This chain links TRBV6-5 with TRBJ2-1; D could derive from TRBD1 or TRBD2 (6 bases each). Trimming pared 3 bases from V and 6 bases from J, leaving 18 bases between. CDR3 length equals 16 residues. Germline V gene sequence: CDR1 MNHEY, CDR2 SVGAGI. The CDR3 reads CASSYSRGPIPNEQFF. The CDR3 coding sequence is TGTGCCAGCAGTTATTCCCGGGGGCCCATTCCCAATGAGCAGTTCTTC.

The chain couples TRBV28 to TRBJ1-6, with D perhaps TRBD1 (6 bases). Germline lookup yields CDR1 MDHEN and CDR2 SYDVKM. Trimming shortened V by 5 bases and J by 6 bases, and 11 bases separated the two germline ends. This CDR3 comprises 14 residues. CDR3 nucleotides: TGTGCCAGCAGTACAGGGCTTCGTAATTCACCCCTCCACTTT. Its translation is CASSTGLRNSPLHF.

This clonotype was counted a few times. This sequence joins TRBV28 and TRBJ1-5; TRBD1 might be the D (5 bases). The CDR3 sequence is 15 residues long. The germline V gene has CDR1 MDHEN and CDR2 SYDVKM. Trimming left V 2 bases short and J 6 bases short, with 14 bases between. Written as DNA, the CDR3 is TGTGCCAGCAGTTTAGAAGGGTGGAGGGGTCAGCCCCAGCATTTT. It encodes CASSLEGWRGQPQHF.

This clonotype was detected a few times. The chain recombines TRBV4-2 with TRBJ1-5; D remains ambiguous. The germline gives CDR1 LGHNA, CDR2 YNFKEQ. This CDR3 is built from 13 residues. V was cut by 1 base and J by 3 bases, with 4 bases left in between. CDR3 DNA: TGTGCCAGCAGCCAAGGTGACAATCAGCCCCAGCATTTT. Its protein product is CASSQGDNQPQHF.

V usage is TRBV7-2 and J usage is TRBJ1-6, with a weak D call TRBD1 (6 bases). Germline V gene data show CDR1 as SGHTA and CDR2 as FQGNSA. Trimming stripped 4 bases from V and 13 bases from J, with 14 bases between. The CDR3 consists of 13 residues. CDR3 residues: CASSSRGGEPLHF. The CDR3 DNA follows: TGTGCCAGCAGCTCCCGCGGGGGCGAGCCCCTCCACTTT. Complete variable domain (other parts from reference TRBV7-2 and TRBJ1-6): GAGVSQSPSNKVTEKGKDVELRCDPISGHTALYWYRQSLGQGLEFLIYFQGNSAPDKSGLPSDRFSAERTGGSVSTLTIQRTQQEDSAVYLCASSSRGGEPLHFGNGTRLTVT.

This clonotype was observed a few times. The genes are TRBV6-1 and TRBJ1-1; 7 bases agree with TRBD1. The ends lost 8 bases at V and 11 bases at J; junction bases unmatched: 11. The CDR3 runs to 12 residues. The V gene's germline CDR1 is MNHNS and CDR2 SASEGT. CDR3 protein: CASGRGQSPAFF. The CDR3 DNA follows: TGTGCCAGCGGGAGGGGGCAGTCCCCTGCTTTCTTT.

This chain connects TRBV7-6 to TRBJ2-4; possible D gene TRBD1, 5 bases. The V gene lost 2 bases and the J gene lost 13 bases, with 15 bases spanning the gap. Germline CDR1 reads SGHVS; CDR2 reads FNYEAQ. The CDR3 contains 13 residues. The chain's CDR3 is CASSLRGRGSQYF. For the CDR3, the DNA is TGTGCCAGCAGCTTACGCGGAAGGGGAAGCCAGTACTTC.

The V gene is TRBV6-1, the J gene TRBJ1-5; the match to TRBD1 covers 10 bases. The CDR3 has 17 residues. The V and J ends lost 6 bases and 2 bases, in that order; junction bases with no gene match: 10. Germline CDR1 reads MNHNS; CDR2 reads SASEGT. Written as DNA, the CDR3 is TGTGCCAGCAGAACCTGGGACAGGGGTATAGGCAATCAGCCCCAGCATTTT. This encodes CASRTWDRGIGNQPQHF.